This T cell receptor beta chain was identified during a study of CD8 T cells in Susac syndrome. Each multiple sclerosis control was a treatment-naive patient with relapsing-remitting disease that was either stable or active. Random hexamers were used to reverse transcribe the RNA input (0.5 to 1 ug). immunoSEQ multiplex PCR amplified TCR beta CDR3 across 54 Vbeta, 13 Jbeta. Via MiXCR, TCRdb re-called the immunoSEQ multiplex PCR reads, giving one row per CDR3 protein. The sample has approximately 130,000 distinct CDR3 sequences, about 90% seen once. The V end was cut by 3 bases, the J end by 0 bases, with 9 bases between. Germline CDR1 MNHEY, CDR2 SMNVEV (reference sequence). CDR3 length: 16 residues. This clonotype was seen only once.

This clonotype was obtained from a human donor with multiple sclerosis. Source material: CD8+ T cells from PBMCs. The gene calls are TRBV27 and TRBJ2-6; D is possibly TRBD1 or TRBD2 (5 bases each). The CDR3 bases are TGTGCCAGCAGTTTCGACAGCGGCTCTGGGGCCAACGTCCTGACTTTC. Its protein is CASSFDSGSGANVLTF. Complete variable domain (other parts from reference TRBV27 and TRBJ2-6): EAQVTQNPRYLITVTGKKLTVTCSQNMNHEYMSWYRQDPGLGLRQIYYSMNVEVTDKGDVPEGYKVSRKEKRNFPLILESPSPNQTSLYFCASSFDSGSGANVLTFGAGSRLTVL.